This T cell receptor beta chain is drawn from a study of OX40 agonist ivuxolimab in advanced cancers. Overall study: Every 2 weeks, patients got intravenous ivuxolimab at one of six dose levels (0.01-10 mg/kg).

As concerns this clone: Its cognate antigen is unknown.

Clones were sequenced by immunoSEQ multiplex PCR, and TCRdb holds only the in-frame ones, with some missing. The profile shows about 70,000 clones, roughly 80% of them singletons. Findings and caveats of the study: CD8+ T cells averaged more expanded clones than CD4+. Researchers did not establish what antigens the expanded peripheral T cells target.

The timepoints at which blood was sampled were baseline, cycle 4 day 1, and cycle 7 day 1. This specimen consisted of CD4+ or CD8+ T cells sorted from blood, obtained in a trial of the OX40 agonist ivuxolimab. The TCR sequence derives from an adult with an advanced solid tumor such as melanoma, head and neck, liver or kidney cancer.

CDR3 sequence reads: CASSPVAGPAEQFF. The CDR3, as DNA: TGTGCCAGCTCACCGGTCGCAGGCCCGGCTGAGCAGTTCTTC. The chain links TRBV18 to TRBJ2-1, with no clear D. This CDR3 contains 14 residues. With 3 bases removed from V and 9 bases from J, the gap between germline ends came to 15 bases. Germline V gives CDR1 KGHSH, CDR2 LQKENI.